One and the same sample provided the 19 T cell receptor beta chains below, sequenced in a study of identical twins. TCRdb re-analysed the 5' RACE reads in MiXCR, keeping a single row per CDR3 protein. This table has 1.5 million to 2 million distinct CDR3 sequences, around 29% appearing once. Sequences were obtained from cord blood. Receptors originate from a newborn girl in good health.

This clonotype was detected a few times. The chain combines TRBV7-2 with TRBJ2-5, with 10 bases aligning to TRBD2. Germline CDR1 SGHTA, CDR2 FQGNSA. V lost 5 bases, J lost 4 bases, and 7 bases stayed unmatched. This CDR3 comprises 15 residues. CDR3 loop: CASSQRGGAGETQYF. DNA of the CDR3: TGTGCCAGCAGCCAGCGGGGGGGGGCTGGAGAGACCCAGTACTTC.

The chain has TRBV20-1 and TRBJ2-1, with a weak D call TRBD2 (6 bases). Germline V CDR1 and CDR2: DFQATT, SNEGSKA (reference sequence). The CDR3 has 14 residues. V lost 4 bases, J lost 4 bases, and 14 bases lay in between. CDR3 residues: CSAKTGRGYNEQFF. The CDR3, as DNA: TGCAGTGCTAAAACCGGGAGAGGGTACAATGAGCAGTTCTTC.

J is TRBJ2-2 and V is TRBV5-1; D is uncertain. V lost 2 bases, J lost 2 bases, and 10 bases lay in between. The CDR3 runs 15 residues. In germline, CDR1 is SGHRS, CDR2 YFSETQ. The CDR3, as DNA: TGCGCCAGCAGCTTCACACTATCCAACACCGGGGAGCTGTTTTTT. Residues: CASSFTLSNTGELFF.

The rearrangement joins TRBV6-6 to TRBJ2-3, with D perhaps TRBD2 (5 bases). This CDR3 has 13 residues. Trimming left V 8 bases short and J 1 base short, with 10 bases between. CDR1 and CDR2 from the germline V gene are MNHNY and SVGAGI (reference sequence). The CDR3 region is CASAPRGTDTQYF. In DNA form, the CDR3 reads TGTGCCAGCGCCCCGAGGGGCACAGATACGCAGTATTTT.

A remark on this clonotype: This may stem from a read error, because a much larger clone lies one nucleotide away. The chain recombines TRBV9 with TRBJ2-5, with TRBD2 as a possible D gene (5 bases). Trimming took 4 bases from V and 2 from J, leaving 12 bases between them. Germline CDR1 and CDR2: SGDLS and YYNGEE. The CDR3 totals 14 residues. Here the CDR3 reads CASSIDSDQETQYF. The CDR3 bases are TGTGCCAGCAGCATCGATAGCGATCAAGAGACCCAGTACTTC. The full variable domain, rest sourced from reference TRBV9 and TRBJ2-5, is DSGVTQTPKHLITATGQRVTLRCSPRSGDLSVYWYQQSLDQGLQFLIQYYNGEERAKGNILERFSAQQFPDLHSELNLSSLELGDSALYFCASSIDSDQETQYFGPGTRLLVL.

Remarks on this clonotype: This may be a read error, as it is one base from a much larger clone. The CDR3 region is CSVTQEYEQYF. CDR3 sequence (DNA): TGCAGCGTAACCCAGGAATACGAGCAGTACTTC. The rearrangement joins TRBV29-1 to TRBJ2-5; D is ambiguous. The DNA end lines up better with TRBJ2-7; the J call may be wrong. CDR1 is SQVTM, CDR2 ANQGSEA, per germline. This CDR3 has 11 amino acids.

This chain joins TRBV4-1 and TRBJ2-3, with 7 nucleotides matching TRBD2. The CDR3 totals 18 residues. Germline CDR1 MGHRA, CDR2 YSYEKL. V dropped 2 bases and J dropped 7; count of bases not matched to a gene: 18. The CDR3 spells CASSQSLLSAGVRHTQYF. The CDR3 nucleotides are TGCGCCAGCAGCCAAAGTCTGCTATCGGCGGGAGTCCGTCATACGCAGTATTTT.

CDR3 nucleotides: TGCAGTGCTAGAGATCCACGCAAAATACAGGGGATTAACACTGAAGCTTTCTTT. Encoded protein: CSARDPRKIQGINTEAFF. The gene calls are TRBV20-1 and TRBJ1-1, with 7 bases aligning to TRBD1. The germline V gene has CDR1 DFQATT and CDR2 SNEGSKA (reference sequence). V lost 0 bases, J lost 2 bases, and 15 bases stayed unmatched. The CDR3 has 18 residues.

J is TRBJ1-6 and V is TRBV4-1; TRBD1 agrees at 9 bases. The CDR3 runs 13 residues. The trim removed 8 bases at V and 9 bases at J, leaving 5 bases unmatched. The germline CDR1 and CDR2 sequences are MGHRA and YSYEKL. The CDR3 sequence: CASGQGFVSPLHF. In nucleotides, the CDR3 is TGCGCCAGCGGACAGGGGTTCGTTTCACCCCTCCACTTT.

This clonotype was counted only a few times. The rearrangement links TRBV29-1 to TRBJ1-1, with D perhaps matching TRBD1 (5 bases). The CDR3 is made up of 15 amino acids. Trimming stripped 6 bases from V and 0 bases from J, with 17 bases between. The germline V gene encodes CDR1 SQVTM and CDR2 ANQGSEA. This CDR3 reads CSVFLWGQMNTEAFF. The DNA for the CDR3 is TGCAGCGTCTTTTTGTGGGGCCAAATGAACACTGAAGCTTTCTTT.

This clonotype turned up a few times. The chain has TRBV10-3 and TRBJ1-4, with 7 nucleotides matching TRBD1. The V segment lost 0 bases and the J segment 7 bases; nucleotides outside the gene matches: 5. The germline gives CDR1 ENHRY, CDR2 SYGVKD. The CDR3 consists of 15 residues. The DNA of the CDR3 is TGTGCCATCAGTGAGTCCCAGGGGGAGAGTGAAAAACTGTTTTTT. This sequence encodes CAISESQGESEKLFF.

CDR3 region: CAWRSQGPYEQYF. For the CDR3, the DNA is TGTGCCTGGAGGAGTCAGGGTCCCTACGAGCAGTACTTC. This chain connects TRBV30 to TRBJ2-7; D may be TRBD1 (5 bases). The length of the CDR3 is 13 residues. Germline assignment: CDR1 GTSNPN and CDR2 SVGIG (reference sequence). V was cut by 3 bases and J by 2 bases, with 11 bases left in between.

The table lists this clonotype with a few counts. This rearrangement joins TRBV7-9 to TRBJ2-7; D call uncertain. This CDR3 comprises 12 residues. Trimming removed 10 bases from V and 0 bases from J, with 10 bases in between. From germline, CDR1 is SEHNR and CDR2 FQNEAQ (reference sequence). The CDR3 DNA is TGTGCCATCACAAGGAGCTCCTACGAGCAGTACTTC. The encoded protein is CAITRSSYEQYF.

This chain joins TRBV11-2 and TRBJ2-1; 8 bases map to TRBD2. Unmatched junction bases numbered 18, after V lost 5 bases and J lost 6 bases. This CDR3 comprises 18 residues. Germline V gene lookup returns CDR1 SGHAT and CDR2 FQNNGV. CDR3 DNA: TGTGCCAGCAGCCGACACCACTATATAGCGGGACGTCCCAATGAGCAGTTCTTC. Translation: CASSRHHYIAGRPNEQFF.

This clonotype was seen a single time. This chain joins TRBV18 and TRBJ2-4; 8 positions agree with TRBD2. The better agreement between TRBJ2-5 and the DNA end casts doubt on the J call. Looked up from germline, CDR1 is KGHSH and CDR2 is LQKENI. The CDR3 sequence is 15 residues long. CDR3 sequence: CASSPTRGGQETQYF. The CDR3 DNA reads TGTGCCAGCTCACCAACTCGGGGGGGCCAAGAGACCCAGTACTTC.

This clonotype has only a few counts. The V call is TRBV20-1, the J call TRBJ1-6, with D perhaps matching TRBD1 (6 bases). The V and J ends lost 3 bases and 7 bases respectively, with 13 bases between them. In germline, CDR1 is DFQATT, CDR2 SNEGSKA (reference sequence). The CDR3 runs 14 residues. CDR3 sequence reads: CSARGRTENSPLHF. Here the CDR3 DNA reads TGCAGTGCTAGGGGTCGGACAGAAAATTCACCCCTCCACTTT.

The rearrangement uses TRBV12-3 or TRBV12-4 and TRBJ1-2; tentative D call: TRBD1 (5 bases). Trimming took off 3 bases at V and 8 bases at J, with 13 bases between the two ends. The CDR3 runs to 13 residues. The CDR3, as DNA: TGTGCCAGCAGTTTGTCGGGGCGTCGCGGCTACACCTTC. This sequence encodes CASSLSGRRGYTF.

The chain has TRBV5-6 and TRBJ2-3; 9 bases map to TRBD2. Germline loops: CDR1 SGHDT, CDR2 YYEEEE. The CDR3 consists of 20 residues. The J segment lost 2 bases and the V segment lost 3 bases, leaving 19 bases of the junction unmatched. CDR3 nucleotide sequence: TGTGCCAGCAGCTCGGACGAACTAGCGGGTACCCCGTACGCCACAGATACGCAGTATTTT. It encodes CASSSDELAGTPYATDTQYF.

This clonotype was picked up a small number of times. V usage is TRBV20-1 and J usage is TRBJ1-5, with D possibly TRBD1 on 6 matching bases. CDR1 and CDR2 (germline): DFQATT, SNEGSKA (reference sequence). The CDR3 runs 18 residues. Trimming shortened V by 0 bases and J by 1 base, and 19 bases separated the two germline ends. In DNA form, the CDR3 reads TGCAGTGCTAGAGATCTGATGAGAACAGGGATAAGCAATCAGCCCCAGCATTTT. It encodes CSARDLMRTGISNQPQHF.